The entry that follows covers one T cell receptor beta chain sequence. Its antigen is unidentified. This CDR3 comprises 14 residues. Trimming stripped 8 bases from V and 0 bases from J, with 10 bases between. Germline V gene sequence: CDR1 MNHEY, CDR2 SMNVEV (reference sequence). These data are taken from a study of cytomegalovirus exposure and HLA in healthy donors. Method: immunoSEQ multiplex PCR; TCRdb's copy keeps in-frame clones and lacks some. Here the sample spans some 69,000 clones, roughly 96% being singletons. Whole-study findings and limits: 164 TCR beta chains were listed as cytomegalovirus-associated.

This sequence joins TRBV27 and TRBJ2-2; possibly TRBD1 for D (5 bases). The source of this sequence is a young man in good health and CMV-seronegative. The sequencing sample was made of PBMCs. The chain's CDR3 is CASGLTANTGELFF. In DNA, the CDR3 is TGTGCCAGCGGATTGACAGCGAACACCGGGGAGCTGTTTTTT.